The entry below describes one T cell receptor (beta chain). What it binds is not known. This specimen comes from a study of T cells in localized non-small cell lung cancer. Study observations and caveats: Of the tissues analyzed, uninvolved adjacent lung showed maximal T cell clonality, greater than tumor. In adjacent lung appeared a median approximately 57 of the top 100 tumor clones. Sequencing, confined to only one tumor region, leaves heterogeneity possible. The study linked higher blood T cell density to longer overall survival.

Some clones are missing from TCRdb's copy, which holds only in-frame ones; the method was immunoSEQ multiplex PCR. Of tens of thousands of clones in the sample, roughly 89% were seen once. This TCR came from a male donor older than 55 with stage I lung adenocarcinoma. Sample: peripheral blood, taken before any cancer treatment.

This CDR3 reads CASSLGGVGEKLFF. DNA for the CDR3: TGCGCCAGCAGCTTGGGAGGTGTAGGTGAAAAACTGTTTTTT. The chain is built from TRBV5-1 and TRBJ1-4; D is unclear. V lost 0 bases to trimming and J lost 7 bases, with 10 bases between them. The CDR3 runs 14 residues. Germline-derived CDR1 and CDR2 are SGHRS and YFSETQ.